This T cell receptor (beta chain) was identified in a study of a mutant IDH1 vaccine in newly diagnosed glioma. Whole-study context: The initiation of vaccination occurred 4-6 weeks after radiotherapy alone, or with temozolomide cycles. An approximately 62% male, about 38% female split and a mean age of approximately 40 years characterized treated patients.

The repertoire was sequenced with immunoSEQ multiplex PCR; TCRdb's copy has only in-frame clones and lacks some. In the table there are around 51,000 clones, around 80% of which are singletons. This clone was detected a few times. Its antigen is still unknown. Trimming removed 2 bases from V and 6 bases from J, with 11 bases in between. The CDR3 consists of 14 residues. Germline CDR1 reads MNHEY; CDR2 reads SMNVEV (reference sequence). Time point here: week 5, during vaccination. Vaccination used 300 ug of mutant IDH1 20-mer peptide per dose, with topical imiquimod. This receptor was identified in a woman in her forties with glioma. The chain has TRBV27 and TRBJ1-5; D might be TRBD1 (6 bases). The sequencing used PBMCs, collected from a glioma patient whose treatment included an IDH1 peptide vaccine. The CDR3 bases are TGTGCCAGCAGTTTAGGCAGGGGCGGTCAGCCCCAGCATTTT. Amino acids: CASSLGRGGQPQHF.